This T cell receptor beta chain came from a study of cytomegalovirus exposure and HLA in healthy donors. Study-wide context: Early released data comprised approximately 85 million unique TCRs from HLA-typed donors.

In the PCR, 60 Vbeta and 13 Jbeta primers were used. Profiling relied on immunoSEQ multiplex PCR, and the TCRdb table lists in-frame clones only, not all of them. The sample shows 55,000 to 70,000 clones, roughly 74% of them seen only once. Points from the study as a whole: Across donors, presence/absence analyses took sequencing depth to be roughly uniform. A later analysis showed that HLA-associated TCR beta chains had undergone more clonal expansion than equally common others.

Details on this clone: Antigen specificity is unknown.

The receptor was derived from a woman in her fifties or sixties in good health and CMV-seropositive. Specimen: PBMCs.

CDR3 residues: CASRKAGGSPGELFF. CDR3 coding DNA: TGTGCCAGCAGAAAAGCGGGAGGGAGTCCCGGGGAGCTGTTTTTT. The rearrangement links TRBV6-5 to TRBJ2-2; 10 nucleotides agree with TRBD2. The CDR3 is made up of 15 amino acids. Germline CDR1 MNHEY, CDR2 SVGAGI. The ends lost 6 bases at V and 6 bases at J; junction bases unmatched: 7.